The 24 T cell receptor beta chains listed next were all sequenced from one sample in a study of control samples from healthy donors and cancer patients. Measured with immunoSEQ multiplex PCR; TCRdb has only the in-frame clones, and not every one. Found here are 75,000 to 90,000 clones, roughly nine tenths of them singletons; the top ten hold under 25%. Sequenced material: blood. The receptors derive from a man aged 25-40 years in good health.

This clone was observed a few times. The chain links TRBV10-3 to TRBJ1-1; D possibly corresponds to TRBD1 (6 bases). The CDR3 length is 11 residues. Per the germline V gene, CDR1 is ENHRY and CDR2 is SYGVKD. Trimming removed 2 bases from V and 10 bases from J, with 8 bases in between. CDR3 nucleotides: TGTGCCATCAGTGAGGGGGGGCGAGCTTTCTTT. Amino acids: CAISEGGRAFF.

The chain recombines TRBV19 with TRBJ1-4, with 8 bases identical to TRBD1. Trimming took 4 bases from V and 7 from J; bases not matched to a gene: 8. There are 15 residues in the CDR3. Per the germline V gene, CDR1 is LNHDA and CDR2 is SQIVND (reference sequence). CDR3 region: CASSNTGGRSEKLFF. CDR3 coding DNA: TGTGCCAGTAGTAACACAGGGGGGAGGAGTGAAAAACTGTTTTTT. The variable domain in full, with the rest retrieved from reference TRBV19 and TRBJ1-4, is DGGITQSPKYLFRKEGQNVTLSCEQNLNHDAMYWYRQDPGQGLRLIYYSQIVNDFQKGDIAEGYSVSREKKESFPLTVTSAQKNPTAFYLCASSNTGGRSEKLFFGSGTQLSVL.

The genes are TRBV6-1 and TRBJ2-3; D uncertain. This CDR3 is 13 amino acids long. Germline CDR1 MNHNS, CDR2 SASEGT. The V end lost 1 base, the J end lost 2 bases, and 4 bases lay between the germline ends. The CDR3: CASSEVPTDTQYF. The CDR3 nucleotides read TGTGCCAGCAGTGAAGTCCCCACAGATACGCAGTATTTT.

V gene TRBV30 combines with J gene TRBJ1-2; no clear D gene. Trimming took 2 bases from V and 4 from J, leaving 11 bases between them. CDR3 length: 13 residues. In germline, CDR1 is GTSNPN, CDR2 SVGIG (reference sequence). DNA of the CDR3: TGTGCCTGGAGTAGGGCATTTGTCTATGGCTACACCTTC. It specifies CAWSRAFVYGYTF.

The CDR3 sequence is CASSPIYDRAFTEAFF. In nucleotides, the CDR3 is TGTGCCAGCAGCCCAATTTACGACAGGGCCTTCACTGAAGCTTTCTTT. The chain links TRBV7-9 to TRBJ1-1; 7 bases line up with TRBD1. Per the germline V gene, CDR1 is SEHNR and CDR2 is FQNEAQ (reference sequence). CDR3 length: 16 amino acids. V was pared by 5 bases and J by 4 bases, with 13 bases of the junction left unmatched.

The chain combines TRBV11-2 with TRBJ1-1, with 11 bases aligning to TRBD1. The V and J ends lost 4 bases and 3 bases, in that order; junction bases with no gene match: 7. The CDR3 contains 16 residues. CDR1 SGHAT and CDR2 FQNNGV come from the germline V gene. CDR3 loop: CASSSYGGQGDTEAFF. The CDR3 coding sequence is TGTGCCAGCAGCTCGTATGGGGGACAGGGGGACACTGAAGCTTTCTTT.

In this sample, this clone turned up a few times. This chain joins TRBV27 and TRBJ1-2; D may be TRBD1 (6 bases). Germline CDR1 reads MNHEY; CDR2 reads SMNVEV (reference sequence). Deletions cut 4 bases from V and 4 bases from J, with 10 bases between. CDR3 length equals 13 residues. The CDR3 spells CASSWVRGYGYTF. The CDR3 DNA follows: TGTGCCAGCAGTTGGGTCAGGGGCTATGGCTACACCTTC.

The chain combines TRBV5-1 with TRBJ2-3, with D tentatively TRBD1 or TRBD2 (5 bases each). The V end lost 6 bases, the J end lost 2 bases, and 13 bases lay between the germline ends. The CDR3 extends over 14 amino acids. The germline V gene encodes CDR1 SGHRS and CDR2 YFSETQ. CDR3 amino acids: CASTQDGDTDTQYF. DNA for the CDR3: TGCGCCAGCACACAGGACGGGGACACAGATACGCAGTATTTT.

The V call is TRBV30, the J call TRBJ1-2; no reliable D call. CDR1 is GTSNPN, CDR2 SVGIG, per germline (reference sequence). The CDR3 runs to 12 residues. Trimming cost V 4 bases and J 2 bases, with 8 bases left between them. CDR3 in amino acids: CAWTAGNYGYTF. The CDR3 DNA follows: TGTGCCTGGACAGCTGGCAACTATGGCTACACCTTC.

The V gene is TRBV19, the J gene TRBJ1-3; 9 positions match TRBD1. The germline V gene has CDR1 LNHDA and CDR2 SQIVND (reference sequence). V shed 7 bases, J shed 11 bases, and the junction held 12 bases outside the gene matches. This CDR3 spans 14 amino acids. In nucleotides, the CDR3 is TGTGCCAGTACCTCAGTGGGACAGGGAACGTCCATATATTTT. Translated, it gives CASTSVGQGTSIYF. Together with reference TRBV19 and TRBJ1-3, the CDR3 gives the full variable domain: DGGITQSPKYLFRKEGQNVTLSCEQNLNHDAMYWYRQDPGQGLRLIYYSQIVNDFQKGDIAEGYSVSREKKESFPLTVTSAQKNPTAFYLCASTSVGQGTSIYFGEGSWLTVV.

The DNA for the CDR3 is TGTGCCAGCAGTGAAGCGAACAATGAGCAGTTCTTC. Protein: CASSEANNEQFF. The rearrangement uses TRBV2 and TRBJ2-1; D not certain. Trimming cost V 0 bases and J 5 bases, with 2 bases left between them. CDR3 length: 12 amino acids. Germline lookup yields CDR1 SNHLY and CDR2 FYNNEI. The entire variable domain, with the rest obtained from reference TRBV2 and TRBJ2-1, is as follows: EPEVTQTPSHQVTQMGQEVILRCVPISNHLYFYWYRQILGQKVEFLVSFYNNEISEKSEIFDDQFSVERPDGSNFTLKIRSTKLEDSAMYFCASSEANNEQFFGPGTRLTVL.

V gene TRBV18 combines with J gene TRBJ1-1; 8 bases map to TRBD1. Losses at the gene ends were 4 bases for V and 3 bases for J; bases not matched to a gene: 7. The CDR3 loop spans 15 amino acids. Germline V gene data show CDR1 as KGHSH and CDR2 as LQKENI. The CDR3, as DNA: TGTGCCAGCTCACGGGATGCACAGGGGGACACTGAAGCTTTCTTT. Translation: CASSRDAQGDTEAFF.

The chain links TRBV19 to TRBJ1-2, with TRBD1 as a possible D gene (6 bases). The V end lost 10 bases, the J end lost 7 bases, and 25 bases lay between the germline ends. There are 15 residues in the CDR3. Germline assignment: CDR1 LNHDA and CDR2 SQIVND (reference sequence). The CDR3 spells CATASLQGGIGGYTF. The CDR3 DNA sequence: TGTGCCACCGCATCCCTCCAAGGGGGTATAGGTGGCTACACCTTC.

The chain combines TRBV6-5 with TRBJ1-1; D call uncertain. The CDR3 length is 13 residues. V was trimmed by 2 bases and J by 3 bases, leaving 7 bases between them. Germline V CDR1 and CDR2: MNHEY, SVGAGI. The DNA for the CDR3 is TGTGCCAGCAGTTACGTCCGGGACACTGAAGCTTTCTTT. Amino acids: CASSYVRDTEAFF.

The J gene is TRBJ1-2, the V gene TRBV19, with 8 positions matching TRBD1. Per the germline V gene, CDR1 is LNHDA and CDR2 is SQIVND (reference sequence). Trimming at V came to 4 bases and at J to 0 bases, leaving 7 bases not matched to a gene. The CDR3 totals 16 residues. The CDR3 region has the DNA TGTGCCAGTAGTACCACCGGGACAGGTACTAACTATGGCTACACCTTC. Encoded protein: CASSTTGTGTNYGYTF.

CDR3 residues: CASREGGPGNEQFF. CDR3 nucleotides: TGTGCCAGCAGGGAGGGGGGCCCCGGCAATGAGCAGTTCTTC. This rearrangement joins TRBV9 to TRBJ2-1; D tentatively fits TRBD1 or TRBD2 (6 bases each). Germline loops: CDR1 SGDLS, CDR2 YYNGEE. With 5 bases removed from V and 6 bases from J, the gap between germline ends came to 15 bases. This CDR3 region has 14 residues.

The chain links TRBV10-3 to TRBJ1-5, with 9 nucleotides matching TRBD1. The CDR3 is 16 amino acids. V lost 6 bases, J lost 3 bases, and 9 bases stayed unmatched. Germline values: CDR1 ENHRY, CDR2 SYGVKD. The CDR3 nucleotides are TGTGCCATCAGCGGACAGGGGAACATTGACAATCAGCCCCAGCATTTT. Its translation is CAISGQGNIDNQPQHF.

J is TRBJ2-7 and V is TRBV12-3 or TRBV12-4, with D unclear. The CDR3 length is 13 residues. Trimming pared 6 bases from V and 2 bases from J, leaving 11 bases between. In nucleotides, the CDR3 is TGTGCCAGCAGACCCACCGGAACCTACGAGCAGTACTTC. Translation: CASRPTGTYEQYF.

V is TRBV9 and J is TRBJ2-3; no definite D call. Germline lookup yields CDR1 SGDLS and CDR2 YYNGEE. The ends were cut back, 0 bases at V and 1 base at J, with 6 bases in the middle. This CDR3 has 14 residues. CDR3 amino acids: CASSVAPGTDTQYF. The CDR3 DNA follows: TGTGCCAGCAGCGTAGCTCCGGGCACAGATACGCAGTATTTT.

CDR3 nucleotide sequence: TGTGCCACCACTACTGGGGACACTGAAGCTTTCTTT. It specifies CATTTGDTEAFF. This sequence joins TRBV10-3 and TRBJ1-1; unclear D gene. The CDR3 consists of 12 residues. Germline V gene sequence: CDR1 ENHRY, CDR2 SYGVKD. Trimming cost V 10 bases and J 3 bases, with 12 bases left between them.

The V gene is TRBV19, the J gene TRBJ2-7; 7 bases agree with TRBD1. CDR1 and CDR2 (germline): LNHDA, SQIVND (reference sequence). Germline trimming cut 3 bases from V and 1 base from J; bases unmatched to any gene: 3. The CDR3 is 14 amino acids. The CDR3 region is CASSMVTGSYEQYF. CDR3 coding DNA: TGTGCCAGTAGTATGGTGACAGGGTCCTACGAGCAGTACTTC.

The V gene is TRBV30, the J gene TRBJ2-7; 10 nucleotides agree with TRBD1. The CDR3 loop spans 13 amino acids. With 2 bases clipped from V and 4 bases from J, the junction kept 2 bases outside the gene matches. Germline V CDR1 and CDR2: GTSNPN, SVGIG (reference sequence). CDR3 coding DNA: TGTGCCTGGAGTCCGGGACAGGGGTACGAGCAGTACGTC. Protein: CAWSPGQGYEQYV.

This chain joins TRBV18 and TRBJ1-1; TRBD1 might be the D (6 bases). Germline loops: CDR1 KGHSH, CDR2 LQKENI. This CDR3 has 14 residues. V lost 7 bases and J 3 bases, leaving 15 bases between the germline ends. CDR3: CASFTGGRDTEAFF. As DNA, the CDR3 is TGTGCCAGCTTTACCGGGGGCCGGGACACTGAAGCTTTCTTT.

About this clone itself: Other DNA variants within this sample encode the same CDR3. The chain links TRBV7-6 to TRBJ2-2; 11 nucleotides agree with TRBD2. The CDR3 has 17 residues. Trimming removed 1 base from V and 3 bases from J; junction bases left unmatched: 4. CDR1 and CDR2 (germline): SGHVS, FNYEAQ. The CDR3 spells CASSLGPSGGHTGELFF. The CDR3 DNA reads TGTGCCAGCAGCTTAGGTCCTAGCGGGGGGCACACCGGGGAGCTGTTTTTT.